The present T cell receptor (beta chain) was sequenced within a study of PD-1 blockade in classical Hodgkin lymphoma. Sequencing was performed with immunoSEQ multiplex PCR; in TCRdb, only in-frame clones are kept and a portion is missing. This repertoire shows 25,000 or so clones, roughly two thirds found once; its top ten account for approximately 12%. Study-level points and caveats: Sources of repertoire differences remain undefined, possibly disease activity or prior therapy. The baseline diversity of complete responders showed similarity to that of newly diagnosed patients. By C4D1, CD4+ diversity increased significantly, especially in complete responders.

Following autologous stem cell transplantation, relapse occurred in every patient, and exposure to brentuximab vedotin varied. With respect to this clone: Its matching antigen is unknown.

This CDR3 has 14 residues. Trimming took 4 bases from V and 1 from J, leaving 12 bases between them. The chain has TRBV5-3 and TRBJ2-7, with D unresolved. TRBV5-3 is designated an ORF whose function remains uncertain. The specimen was peripheral blood mononuclear cells (PBMCs), collected before the second cycle of nivolumab. The receptor was isolated from a human donor with classical Hodgkin lymphoma. CDR3 in DNA: TGTGCCAGAAGCCCACCTACGCAGTCCTACGAGCAGTACTTC. This sequence encodes CARSPPTQSYEQYF.